The sequence of this T cell receptor beta chain was determined in a study of T-cell memory formation after mild COVID-19. The study, taken as a whole, reports: Prior to infection, memory already included some responding clones, suggesting cross-reactive memory joined. There was a balanced CD4/CD8 profile in clones contracting day 15 to 85, and later expanders leaned CD4+. Largely, contracting CD4+ clones fell within CM and EM, and contracting CD8+ clones within EMRA.

TCRdb fed the 5' RACE reads into MiXCR, producing one record per CDR3 protein. The sample includes approximately 450,000 distinct CDR3 sequences, 15% to 20% of them seen just once. This clonotype was seen repeatedly, ten times or more. Antigen: not known. CDR1 is LGHNA, CDR2 YNFKEQ, per germline. J gave up 2 bases and V 0 bases, and 6 bases lay outside the gene matches. This CDR3 has 18 amino acids. The TCR sequence derives from an adult woman who had mild COVID-19 (a few samples of this study predate the infection). Cell type and time point are not known. The material sequenced was PBMCs or a T cell subset sorted from them (not recorded which). V is TRBV4-2 and J is TRBJ2-1, with 11 bases fitting TRBD2. Written as DNA, the CDR3 is TGTGCCAGCAGCCAAGAGGCTAGCGGGAGGATGCCCTACAATGAGCAGTTCTTC. It is translated as CASSQEASGRMPYNEQFF.